These 8 T cell receptor beta chains share one sample of origin, sequenced in a study of identical twins. TCRdb re-called the 5' RACE reads with MiXCR, one entry per CDR3 protein. The sample holds roughly 750,000 distinct CDR3 sequences, 21% seen once. This same sample was also part of a study on T cells expressing NK-cell markers.

The sample comprised PBMCs. All receptors derive from a woman aged 18-35 years in good health.

This clonotype was counted a few times. As DNA, the CDR3 is TGTGCCAGCAGGGCTAGCGGGAGGGCGCCCGGGGAGCTGTTTTTT. Translated: CASRASGRAPGELFF. The chain uses TRBV12-3 or TRBV12-4 and TRBJ2-2; 12 bases line up with TRBD2. This CDR3 has 15 amino acids. The ends lost 6 bases at V and 6 bases at J; junction bases unmatched: 5.

The CDR3 coding sequence is TGTGCCAGCAGTAGCGTAGGGGTTAGCAATCAGCCCCAGCATTTT. This codes for CASSSVGVSNQPQHF. V and J are TRBV6-1 and TRBJ1-5; tentatively, D is TRBD1 (5 bases). There are 15 residues in the CDR3. The V gene lost 5 bases and the J gene lost 0 bases, with 11 bases spanning the gap. The germline V gene has CDR1 MNHNS and CDR2 SASEGT.

This chain connects TRBV11-3 to TRBJ1-3; D ambiguous. Per germline, CDR1 SGHNT and CDR2 YENEEA. Trimming took 3 bases from V and 2 from J, leaving 5 bases between them. This CDR3 contains 13 residues. CDR3 bases: TGTGCCAGCAGCTTTGGGACTGGAAACACCATATATTTT. Amino acids: CASSFGTGNTIYF.

This clonotype appeared many times. The junction and the germline gene differ at one end; a read error may be behind it. The genes are TRBV5-1 and TRBJ2-7, with 10 bases fitting TRBD2. The CDR3 length is 13 residues. The germline CDR1 and CDR2 sequences are SGHRS and YFSETQ. The CDR3 region has the DNA TGTGCCAGCAGTCCCCGGACTAGCGGCGAGCAGTACTTC. Translated, it gives CASSPRTSGEQYF.

The chain is built from TRBV20-1 and TRBJ2-5; TRBD2 aligns across 8 bases. CDR1 is DFQATT and CDR2 is SNEGSKA in the germline V gene (reference sequence). The V segment lost 5 bases and the J segment 4 bases; nucleotides outside the gene matches: 9. This CDR3 contains 14 residues. CDR3: CSAFSGVVGETQYF. The CDR3 DNA reads as TGCAGTGCTTTTAGCGGGGTGGTGGGAGAGACCCAGTACTTC.

The chain employs TRBV2 and TRBJ2-5, with 9 bases that match TRBD1. CDR1 and CDR2 from the germline V gene are SNHLY and FYNNEI. The V and J ends lost 4 bases and 5 bases, in that order; junction bases with no gene match: 8. This CDR3 comprises 15 residues. For the CDR3, the DNA is TGTGCCAGCAGTGCGGACAGGGGAGTCGGGGAGACCCAGTACTTC. Translating gives CASSADRGVGETQYF.

This clonotype was picked up a small number of times. The V and J genes are TRBV20-1 and TRBJ1-1; 10 nucleotides line up with TRBD1. J lost 4 bases, V lost 3 bases, and 8 bases had no gene match. Germline values: CDR1 DFQATT, CDR2 SNEGSKA (reference sequence). CDR3 length: 15 residues. CDR3 loop: CSASLNDRGLTEAFF. CDR3 in DNA: TGCAGTGCTAGTCTAAACGACAGGGGGCTCACTGAAGCTTTCTTT.

This clonotype has a handful of counts. The chain couples TRBV28 to TRBJ2-3; 8 bases line up with TRBD2. J gave up 10 bases and V 2 bases, and 5 bases lay outside the gene matches. This CDR3 is built from 13 residues. Germline V lookup: CDR1 MDHEN, CDR2 SYDVKM. CDR3: CASSLQGGGPQYF. CDR3 nucleotides: TGTGCCAGCAGTTTACAGGGCGGGGGGCCGCAGTATTTT.